This T cell receptor beta chain was retrieved from a study of blood T cell repertoires in COVID-19. Study information: Samples came from the United States, Italy and Spain, spanning acute and convalescent COVID-19. T cells, B-cell-depleted T cells, or PBMCs supplied cDNA or gDNA.

In the authors' workflow: By means of reference gene primer amplification, nucleated cell counts were estimated. Only in-frame clones appear in the TCRdb table, and some are missing; sequencing was by immunoSEQ multiplex PCR. D and trimming come from the DNA, and the V and J calls and clone size come from that table. The table shows over 300,000 clones, with 90% occurring only once. The sample consisted of peripheral blood. This clonotype was sampled from a man younger than 35 with active or convalescent COVID-19.

DNA of the CDR3: TGTGCCAGCAGCCAAACGACACCGGGACTTAGCTCTGGAAACACCATATATTTT. As protein: CASSQTTPGLSSGNTIYF. The chain uses TRBV3-1 (or the pseudogene TRBV3-2) and TRBJ1-3, with D perhaps matching TRBD1 (5 bases). Germline CDR1 reads LGHDT; CDR2 reads YNNKEL (reference sequence). Trimming cost V 2 bases and J 0 bases, with 17 bases left between them. The CDR3 totals 18 residues.